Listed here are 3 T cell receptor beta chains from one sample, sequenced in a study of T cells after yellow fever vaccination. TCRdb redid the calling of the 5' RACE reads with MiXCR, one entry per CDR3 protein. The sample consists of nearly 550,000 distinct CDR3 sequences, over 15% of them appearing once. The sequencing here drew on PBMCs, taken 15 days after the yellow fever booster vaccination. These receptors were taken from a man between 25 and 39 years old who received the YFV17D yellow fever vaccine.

CDR3: CSALKGFSYNEQFF. As DNA, the CDR3 is TGCAGTGCTTTAAAGGGGTTCTCCTACAATGAGCAGTTCTTC. The chain recombines TRBV20-1 with TRBJ2-1; D possibly corresponds to TRBD1 (5 bases). The CDR3 spans 14 residues. Between the trimmed V and J ends, which lost 5 bases and 0 bases, there was a span of 11 bases. CDR1 and CDR2 from the germline V gene are DFQATT and SNEGSKA (reference sequence).

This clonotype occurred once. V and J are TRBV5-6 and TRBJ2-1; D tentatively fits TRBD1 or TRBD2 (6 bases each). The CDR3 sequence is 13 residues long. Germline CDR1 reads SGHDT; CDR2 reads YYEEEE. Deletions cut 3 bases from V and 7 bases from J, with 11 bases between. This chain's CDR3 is CASSSAGTNEQFF. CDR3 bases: TGTGCCAGCAGCTCGGCGGGGACAAATGAGCAGTTCTTC.

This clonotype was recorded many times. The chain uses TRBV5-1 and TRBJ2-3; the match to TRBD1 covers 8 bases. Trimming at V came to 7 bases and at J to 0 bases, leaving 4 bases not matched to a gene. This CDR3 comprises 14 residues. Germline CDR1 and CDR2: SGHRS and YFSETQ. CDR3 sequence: CASCDRGSTDTQYF. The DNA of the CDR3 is TGCGCCAGCTGCGACAGGGGAAGCACAGATACGCAGTATTTT. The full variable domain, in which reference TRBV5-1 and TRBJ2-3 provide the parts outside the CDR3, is KAGVTQTPRYLIKTRGQQVTLSCSPISGHRSVSWYQQTPGQGLQFLFEYFSETQRNKGNFPGRFSGRQFSNSRSEMNVSTLELGDSALYLCASCDRGSTDTQYFGPGTRLTVL.